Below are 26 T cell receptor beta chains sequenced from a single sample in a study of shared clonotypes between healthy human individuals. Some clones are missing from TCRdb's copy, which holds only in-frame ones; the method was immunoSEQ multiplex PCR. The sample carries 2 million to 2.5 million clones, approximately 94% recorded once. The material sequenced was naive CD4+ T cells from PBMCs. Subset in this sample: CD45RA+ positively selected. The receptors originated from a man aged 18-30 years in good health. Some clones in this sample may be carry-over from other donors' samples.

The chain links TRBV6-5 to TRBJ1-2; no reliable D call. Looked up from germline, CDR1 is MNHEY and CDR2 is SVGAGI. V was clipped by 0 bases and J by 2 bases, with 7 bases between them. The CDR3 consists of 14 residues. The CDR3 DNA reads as TGTGCCAGCAGTTACTCCCCCGAGAACTATGGCTACACCTTC. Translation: CASSYSPENYGYTF.

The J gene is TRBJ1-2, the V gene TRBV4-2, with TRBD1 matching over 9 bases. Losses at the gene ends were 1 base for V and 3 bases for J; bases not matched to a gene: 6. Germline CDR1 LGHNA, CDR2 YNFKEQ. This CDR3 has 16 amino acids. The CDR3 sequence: CASSQVGTGGDYGYTF. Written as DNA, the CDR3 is TGTGCCAGCAGCCAAGTTGGAACAGGGGGCGACTATGGCTACACCTTC.

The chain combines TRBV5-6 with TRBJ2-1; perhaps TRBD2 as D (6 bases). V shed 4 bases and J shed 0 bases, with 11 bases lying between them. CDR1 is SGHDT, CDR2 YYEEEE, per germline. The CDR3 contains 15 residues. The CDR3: CASSRSGLSYNEQFF. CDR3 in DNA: TGTGCCAGCAGCCGAAGCGGGCTCTCCTACAATGAGCAGTTCTTC.

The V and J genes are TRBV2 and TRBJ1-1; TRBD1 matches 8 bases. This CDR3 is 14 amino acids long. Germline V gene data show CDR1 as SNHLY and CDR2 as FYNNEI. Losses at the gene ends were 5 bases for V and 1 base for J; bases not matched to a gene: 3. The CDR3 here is CASSLTGGNTEAFF. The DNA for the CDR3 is TGTGCCAGCAGTCTTACAGGGGGGAACACTGAAGCTTTCTTT.

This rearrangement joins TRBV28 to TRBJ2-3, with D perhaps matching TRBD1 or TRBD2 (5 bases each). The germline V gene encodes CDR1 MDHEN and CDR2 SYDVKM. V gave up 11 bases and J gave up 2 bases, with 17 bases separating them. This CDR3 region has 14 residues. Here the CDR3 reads CAASGAGITDTQYF. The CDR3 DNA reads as TGTGCCGCCTCCGGGGCAGGGATCACAGATACGCAGTATTTT.

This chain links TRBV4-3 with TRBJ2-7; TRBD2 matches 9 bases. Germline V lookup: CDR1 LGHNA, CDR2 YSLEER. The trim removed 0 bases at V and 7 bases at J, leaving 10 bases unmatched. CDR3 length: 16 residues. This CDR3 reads CASSQEVAGGPGEQYF. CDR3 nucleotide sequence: TGCGCCAGCAGCCAAGAAGTGGCGGGAGGGCCGGGAGAGCAGTACTTC.

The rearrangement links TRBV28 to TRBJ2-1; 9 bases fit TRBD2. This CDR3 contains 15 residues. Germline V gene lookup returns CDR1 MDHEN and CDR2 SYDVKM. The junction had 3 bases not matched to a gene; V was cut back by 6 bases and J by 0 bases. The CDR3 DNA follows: TGTGCCAGCAGGCTAGCGGGATTCTCCTACAATGAGCAGTTCTTC. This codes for CASRLAGFSYNEQFF.

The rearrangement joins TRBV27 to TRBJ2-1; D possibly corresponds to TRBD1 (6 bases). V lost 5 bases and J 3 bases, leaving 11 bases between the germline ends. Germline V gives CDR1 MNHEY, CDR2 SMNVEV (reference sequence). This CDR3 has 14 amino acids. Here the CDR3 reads CASSQQGVYNEQFF. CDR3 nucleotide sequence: TGTGCCAGCAGTCAACAGGGCGTCTACAATGAGCAGTTCTTC.

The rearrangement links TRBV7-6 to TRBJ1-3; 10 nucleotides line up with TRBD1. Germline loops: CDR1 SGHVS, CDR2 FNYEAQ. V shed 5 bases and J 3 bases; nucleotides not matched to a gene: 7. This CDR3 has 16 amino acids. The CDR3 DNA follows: TGTGCCAGCAGCCCACCCGGGACAGGGGTTGGAAACACCATATATTTT. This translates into CASSPPGTGVGNTIYF.

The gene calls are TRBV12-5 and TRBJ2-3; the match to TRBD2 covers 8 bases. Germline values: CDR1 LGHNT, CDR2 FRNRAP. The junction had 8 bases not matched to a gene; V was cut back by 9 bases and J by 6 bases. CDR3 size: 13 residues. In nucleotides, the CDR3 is TGTGCTAGCCAAACTAGCGGCGGTGATACGCAGTATTTT. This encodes CASQTSGGDTQYF.

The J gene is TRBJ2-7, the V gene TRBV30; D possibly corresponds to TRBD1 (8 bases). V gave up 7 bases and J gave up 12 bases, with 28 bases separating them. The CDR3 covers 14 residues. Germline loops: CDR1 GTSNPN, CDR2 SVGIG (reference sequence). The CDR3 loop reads CALSTSGTGPRRYF. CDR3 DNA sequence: TGTGCCTTGTCGACCAGCGGGACAGGCCCAAGGCGGTACTTC.

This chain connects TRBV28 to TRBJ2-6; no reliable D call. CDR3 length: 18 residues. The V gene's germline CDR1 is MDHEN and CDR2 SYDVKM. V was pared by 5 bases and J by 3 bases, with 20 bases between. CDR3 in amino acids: CASSGIKPILFGANVLTF. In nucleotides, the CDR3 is TGTGCCAGCAGTGGTATCAAGCCAATTCTCTTTGGGGCCAACGTCCTGACTTTC.

The CDR3 sequence: CASSVAGLAGGPHEQYF. CDR3 bases: TGTGCCAGCAGCGTAGCAGGACTAGCGGGAGGTCCCCACGAGCAGTACTTC. This rearrangement joins TRBV9 to TRBJ2-7; 14 positions match TRBD2. V dropped 0 bases and J dropped 5; count of bases not matched to a gene: 7. This CDR3 is built from 17 residues. Germline V gene lookup returns CDR1 SGDLS and CDR2 YYNGEE.

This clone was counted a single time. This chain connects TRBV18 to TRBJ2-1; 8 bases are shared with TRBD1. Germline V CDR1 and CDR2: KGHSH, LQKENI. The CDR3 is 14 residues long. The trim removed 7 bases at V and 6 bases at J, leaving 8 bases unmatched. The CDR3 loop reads CASLTGGDGNEQFF. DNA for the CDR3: TGTGCCAGCTTAACAGGGGGAGACGGCAATGAGCAGTTCTTC.

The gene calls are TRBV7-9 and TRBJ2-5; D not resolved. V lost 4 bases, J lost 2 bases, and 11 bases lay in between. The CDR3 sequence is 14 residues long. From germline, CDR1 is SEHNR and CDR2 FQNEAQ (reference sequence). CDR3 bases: TGTGCCAGCAGCTACCGCTCCCCGCAAGAGACCCAGTACTTC. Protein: CASSYRSPQETQYF.

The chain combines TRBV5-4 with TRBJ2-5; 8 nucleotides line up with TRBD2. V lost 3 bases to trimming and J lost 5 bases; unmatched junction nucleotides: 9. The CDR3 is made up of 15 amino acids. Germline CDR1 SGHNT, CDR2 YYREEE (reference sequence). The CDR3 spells CASSWGLGGRETQYF. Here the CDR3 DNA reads TGTGCCAGCAGCTGGGGACTAGGGGGGAGGGAGACCCAGTACTTC.

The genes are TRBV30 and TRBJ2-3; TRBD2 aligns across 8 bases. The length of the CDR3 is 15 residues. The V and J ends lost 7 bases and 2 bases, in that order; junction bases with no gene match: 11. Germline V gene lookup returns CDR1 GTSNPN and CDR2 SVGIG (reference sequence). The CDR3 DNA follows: TGTGCCTACGGAGCGAGCGGGAGATACACAGATACGCAGTATTTT. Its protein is CAYGASGRYTDTQYF.

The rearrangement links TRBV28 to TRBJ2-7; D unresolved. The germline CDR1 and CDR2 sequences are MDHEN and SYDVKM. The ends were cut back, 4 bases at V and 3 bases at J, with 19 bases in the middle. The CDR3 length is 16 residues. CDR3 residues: CASSSDKGSMGYEQYF. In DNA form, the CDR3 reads TGTGCCAGCAGTTCCGACAAGGGTAGCATGGGCTACGAGCAGTACTTC.

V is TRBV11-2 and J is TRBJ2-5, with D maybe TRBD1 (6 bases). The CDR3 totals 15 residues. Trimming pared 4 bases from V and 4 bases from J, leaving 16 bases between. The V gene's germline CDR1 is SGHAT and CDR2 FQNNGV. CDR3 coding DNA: TGTGCCAGCAGCTCGTTACAGGGAAGAGGAGAGACCCAGTACTTC. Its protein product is CASSSLQGRGETQYF.

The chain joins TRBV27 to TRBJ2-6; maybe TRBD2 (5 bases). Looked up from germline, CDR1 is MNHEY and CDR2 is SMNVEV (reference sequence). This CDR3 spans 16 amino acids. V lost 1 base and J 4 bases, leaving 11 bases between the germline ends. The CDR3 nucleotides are TGTGCCAGCAGTTTATTCGGACTCTCGGGGGCCAACGTCCTGACTTTC. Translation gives CASSLFGLSGANVLTF.

The chain's CDR3 is CASSPRADNEQFF. The CDR3 coding sequence is TGCGCCAGCAGCCCCAGAGCGGACAATGAGCAGTTCTTC. This chain connects TRBV4-3 to TRBJ2-1, with a weak D call TRBD2 (5 bases). The CDR3 spans 13 residues. Trimming took off 4 bases at V and 5 bases at J, with 9 bases between the two ends. Per the germline V gene, CDR1 is LGHNA and CDR2 is YSLEER.

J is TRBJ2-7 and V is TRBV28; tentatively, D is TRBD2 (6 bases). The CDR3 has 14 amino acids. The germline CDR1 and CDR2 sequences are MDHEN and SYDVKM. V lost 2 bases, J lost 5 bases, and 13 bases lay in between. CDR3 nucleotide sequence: TGTGCCAGCAGTTTAGGTGGAGGGTCCGACGAGCAGTACTTC. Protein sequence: CASSLGGGSDEQYF.

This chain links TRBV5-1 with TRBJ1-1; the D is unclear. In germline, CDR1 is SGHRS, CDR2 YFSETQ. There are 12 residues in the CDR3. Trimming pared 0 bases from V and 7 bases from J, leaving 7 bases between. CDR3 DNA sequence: TGCGCCAGCAGCTTGGGCGTGAATGAAGCTTTCTTT. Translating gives CASSLGVNEAFF.

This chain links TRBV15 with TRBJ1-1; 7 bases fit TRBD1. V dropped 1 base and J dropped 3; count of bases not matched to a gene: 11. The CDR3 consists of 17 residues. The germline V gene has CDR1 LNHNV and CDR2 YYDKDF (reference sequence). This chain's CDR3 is CATSRVGLEGADTEAFF. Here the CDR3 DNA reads TGTGCCACCAGCAGAGTAGGTTTGGAGGGGGCGGACACTGAAGCTTTCTTT.

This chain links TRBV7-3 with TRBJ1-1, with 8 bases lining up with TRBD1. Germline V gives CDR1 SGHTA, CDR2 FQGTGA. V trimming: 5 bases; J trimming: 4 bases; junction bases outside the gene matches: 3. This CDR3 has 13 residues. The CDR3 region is CASSTTGGTEAFF. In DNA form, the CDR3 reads TGTGCCAGCAGCACCACAGGGGGCACTGAAGCTTTCTTT.

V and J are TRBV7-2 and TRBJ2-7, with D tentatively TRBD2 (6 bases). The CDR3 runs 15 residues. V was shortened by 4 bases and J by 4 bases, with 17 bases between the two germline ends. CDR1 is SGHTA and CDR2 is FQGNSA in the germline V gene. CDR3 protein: CASSSRSGRDYEQYF. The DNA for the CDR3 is TGTGCCAGCAGCTCTAGGTCCGGGAGAGATTACGAGCAGTACTTC.